The TCR beta chain under discussion was sequenced for a study of T cell repertoires in cytomegalovirus infection. Study-wide results and limits: Cumulative frequency (of public TCR beta family members) identified carriers of CMV plus the relevant HLA. HLA-C-restricted CMV-specific TCR beta clonotypes prevailed in the ex vivo response.

TCRdb ran MiXCR on the reads and lists one entry per CDR3 protein. The repertoire includes some 300,000 distinct CDR3 sequences, 17% of them detected once, and more than 10% sits in the top ten. This clonotype was observed at least ten times. Its antigen is not known. What was sequenced was PBMCs. The sequence came from a human donor in good health (CMV status not recorded). Some clones in this sample may be carry-over from other donors' samples.

CDR3 sequence (DNA): TGTGCCAGCAGTTTTGGGCTGTCGGACACCATATATTTT. Translating it yields CASSFGLSDTIYF. The V and J genes are TRBV12-3 or TRBV12-4 and TRBJ1-3, with unresolved D. This CDR3 spans 13 amino acids. V lost 3 bases and J lost 8, with 11 bases in between.